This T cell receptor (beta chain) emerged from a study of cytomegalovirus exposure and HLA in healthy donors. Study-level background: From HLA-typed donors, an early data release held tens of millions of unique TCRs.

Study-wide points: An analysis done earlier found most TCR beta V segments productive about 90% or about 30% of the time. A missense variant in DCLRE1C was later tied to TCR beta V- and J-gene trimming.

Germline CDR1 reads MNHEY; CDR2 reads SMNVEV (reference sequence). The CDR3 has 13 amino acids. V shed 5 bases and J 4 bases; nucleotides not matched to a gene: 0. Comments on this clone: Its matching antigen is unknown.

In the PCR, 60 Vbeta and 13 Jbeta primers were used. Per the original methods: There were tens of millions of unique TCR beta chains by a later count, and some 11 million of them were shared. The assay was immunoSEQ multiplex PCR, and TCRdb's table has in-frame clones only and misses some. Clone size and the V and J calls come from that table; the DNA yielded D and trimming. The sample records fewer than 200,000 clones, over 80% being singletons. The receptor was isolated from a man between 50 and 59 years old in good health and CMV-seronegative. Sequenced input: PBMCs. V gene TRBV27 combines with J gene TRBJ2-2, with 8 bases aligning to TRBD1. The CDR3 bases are TGTGCCAGCAGTGGACAGGGCACCGGGGAGCTGTTTTTT. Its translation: CASSGQGTGELFF.